This T cell receptor beta chain was recovered during a study of early T cells in non-severe SARS-CoV-2 infection. Findings and caveats of the study: Matching against VDJdb likely underestimated virus-specific expansions, favoring anti-spike CD8.

The library protocol tagged individual cDNA molecules with unique molecular identifiers. TCRdb re-called the 5' RACE reads through MiXCR, storing one row per CDR3 protein. The data show about 49,000 distinct CDR3 sequences, around 4% seen once. This clonotype occurred many times. Its antigen is unknown. The ends were cut back, 2 bases at V and 3 bases at J, with 8 bases in the middle. From germline, CDR1 is MDHEN and CDR2 SYDVKM. This CDR3 has 13 residues. This sequence originates from an adult who was a healthcare worker with PCR-confirmed SARS-CoV-2 infection or an uninfected control (not recorded which). The chain links TRBV28 to TRBJ2-7, with D tentatively TRBD2 (5 bases). The sequencing sample was made of whole blood. Here the CDR3 reads CASSLIGIYEQYF. The DNA of the CDR3 is TGTGCCAGCAGTTTAATCGGGATCTACGAGCAGTACTTC.